Listed here are 9 T cell receptor beta chains from one sample, sequenced in a study of breast tumors, draining lymph nodes, adjacent tissues. TCRdb passed the multiplex PCR reads through MiXCR, listing each CDR3 protein once. The sample has about 150,000 distinct CDR3 sequences, around 22% seen once. The lymph nodes were axillary draining lymph nodes from breast cancer patients. The specimen was axillary lymph node tissue. The receptors shown here come from a female donor with breast cancer. Some clones in this sample may be carry-over from other donors' samples.

This clonotype has ten or more counts. This chain links TRBV14 with TRBJ2-5; 8 bases are a match to TRBD2. V dropped 2 bases and J dropped 6; count of bases not matched to a gene: 8. Germline CDR1 reads SGHDN; CDR2 reads FVKESK. The CDR3 runs 15 residues. The CDR3 is CASSQQAGVEQTQYF. CDR3 bases: TGTGCCAGCAGCCAACAAGCGGGAGTAGAACAGACCCAGTACTTC. The complete variable domain, with remaining parts taken from reference TRBV14 and TRBJ2-5, reads EAGVTQFPSHSVIEKGQTVTLRCDPISGHDNLYWYRRVMGKEIKFLLHFVKESKQDESGMPNNRFLAERTGGTYSTLKVQPAELEDSGVYFCASSQQAGVEQTQYFGPGTRLLVL.

As to this clonotype: This may be a read error, as it is one base from a much larger clone. V usage is TRBV20-1 and J usage is TRBJ2-1; TRBD1 matches 7 bases. CDR1 is DFQATT and CDR2 is SNEGSKA in the germline V gene (reference sequence). CDR3 length: 14 amino acids. CDR3 coding DNA: TGCAGTGCTAGTCCCCCAGACAGGGTCAATGAGCGGTTCTTC. Its protein product is CSASPPDRVNERFF.

The chain uses TRBV5-4 and TRBJ2-3, with TRBD2 matching over 10 bases. V was clipped by 1 base and J by 3 bases; unmatched bases: 5. The CDR3 length is 16 residues. Germline V gene sequence: CDR1 SGHNT, CDR2 YYREEE (reference sequence). The CDR3 here is CASSLNPTSGTDTQYF. Written as DNA, the CDR3 is TGTGCCAGCAGCTTGAATCCGACTAGCGGGACAGATACGCAGTATTTT.

Comment on this clonotype: A clone one base away is much larger, so this may be a read error. The genes are TRBV20-1 and TRBJ2-2; a possible D gene is TRBD2 (5 bases). This CDR3 has 14 amino acids. The germline CDR1 and CDR2 sequences are DFQATT and SNEGSKA (reference sequence). Here the CDR3 DNA reads TGCAGTGCTAGAGTTAGAGAAAACACCGGGGAGCGGTTTTTT. This translates into CSARVRENTGERFF.

As concerns this clonotype: A read error is possible here, since a much larger clone lies one base away. The genes are TRBV20-1 and TRBJ2-1; D not certain. Germline V gene lookup returns CDR1 DFQATT and CDR2 SNEGSKA (reference sequence). The CDR3 is made up of 15 amino acids. The CDR3 DNA is TGCAGTGCTAGAATCGACCGCCTGTCCTACGATGAGCAGTTCTTC. Translating it yields CSARIDRLSYDEQFF.

This clonotype was recorded at least ten times. The chain recombines TRBV18 with TRBJ2-7; D call uncertain. The CDR3 is 16 residues long. CDR1 is KGHSH, CDR2 LQKENI, per germline. Trimming removed 6 bases from V and 0 bases from J, with 18 bases in between. The CDR3 DNA is TGTGCCAGCTCGTCGTTACCGGGTCCCAGCTCCTACGAGCAGTACTTC. The encoded protein is CASSSLPGPSSYEQYF.

This sequence joins TRBV28 and TRBJ1-5, with D possibly matching TRBD1 (6 bases). The CDR3 has 17 amino acids. The V gene's germline CDR1 is MDHEN and CDR2 SYDVKM. With 1 base removed from V and 0 bases from J, the gap between germline ends came to 13 bases. The CDR3 DNA reads TGTGCCAGCAGTTTATCCACTCAGGGGATTAGCAATCAGCCCCAGCATTTT. The encoded protein is CASSLSTQGISNQPQHF.

This clonotype appeared a few times. The chain recombines TRBV3-1 with TRBJ2-3; TRBD1 aligns across 9 bases. Germline-derived CDR1 and CDR2 are LGHDT and YNNKEL (reference sequence). The length of the CDR3 is 15 residues. Trimming removed 3 bases from V and 3 bases from J; junction bases left unmatched: 4. The CDR3 region is CASSQRTGETDTQYF. The CDR3 nucleotides are TGTGCCAGCAGCCAGAGGACAGGGGAAACAGATACGCAGTATTTT.

Worth noting for this clonotype: One end of the junction varies from germline; a read error may be responsible. The V gene is TRBV2, the J gene TRBJ2-2; D assignment may be TRBD1 or TRBD2 (5 bases each). The CDR3 length is 13 residues. Germline lookup yields CDR1 SNHLY and CDR2 FYNNEI. The CDR3 bases are TGTGCCGGCAGTGTTGAGGGGACCGGGGAGCTGTTTTTT. Its protein is CAGSVEGTGELFF.